This T cell receptor (beta chain) was captured by sequencing in a study of beta chain features in type 1 diabetes (dated 2018 in TCRdb). At the level of the whole study: Mean age, gender distribution, total cell number and subset yield did not differ between patients and healthy donors. A total of roughly 100 million sorted cells were examined across all samples, and the number of cells per subset was strongly correlated with RNA yield. The study compared TCRB repertoires of sorted circulating CD4+ T cell subsets between recently diagnosed type 1 diabetes patients and matched healthy donors. Regulatory and stem cell-like memory subsets were isolated from only 8 patients and about eight healthy donors, whereas naive and central memory subsets came from all 28 donors. What the research found in general, with its limitations: PCR might favor shorter templates, but patient and control samples were amplified and corrected together, so any skew would affect both groups equally. At VDJ recombination sites, type 1 diabetes patients had fewer insertions and more deleted nucleotides, which implies abnormalities in thymic rearrangement. Because cDNA rather than genomic DNA was sequenced, highly expressing activated cells could have been over-represented, although no difference in activation and CD3 levels was found between groups. Type 1 diabetes patients showed a moderate but significant shortening of TCRB CDR3 length in all four CD4+ subsets. Because the HLA sub-analyses included only small numbers of individuals, any influence of HLA type on TCRB rearrangement was left unresolved. Naive, central memory and regulatory TCRB repertoires appeared to be more alike among patients than among healthy donors.

CDR1 and CDR2, per the germline V gene, are MGHRA and YSYEKL. Including the terminal cysteine and phenylalanine, the CDR3 comprises 17 residues. Of all the DNA, just the CDR3 is kept, 51 bases in frame from base 1. V is pruned by 3 bases and J by 5 bases, leaving 11 bases of the junction without a gene match. Each donor gave one peripheral blood draw, averaging approximately 120 mL, which was collected into heparinised tubes. Using a panel that included CD45RO, CCR7, CD25, CD127, CD95 and CD27, naive, central memory, regulatory and stem cell-like memory CD4+ T cells were sorted on a BD FACSAria II. Purity was above 98% for every sorted population. PBMCs were isolated immediately by Lymphoprep density gradient centrifugation and stained directly without culture. So that batch effects would be minimized, each experiment stained and sorted samples in pairs, pairing one healthy donor with one patient.

The entire isolated RNA was reverse transcribed using the High Capacity cDNA Reverse Transcription Kit, and thus expressed TCRB transcripts were sequenced. Deep immunoSEQ sequencing was performed on naive, central memory and regulatory T cell samples, with an average of around 3.4 million total reads per sample. After sorted cells were lysed in RLT buffer, RNA was extracted with DNase-treated RNeasy Micro or Mini kits, with the choice depending on cell number. Each cell subset was processed on its own to prevent cross-contamination, while patient and healthy donor samples were processed together. Using the immunoSEQ multiplex PCR, TCRB sequences were amplified from cDNA into 87-bp fragments spanning the CDR3 region. The amplicons were sequenced using the Illumina HiSeq platform. As for the original processing: PCR bias was corrected computationally using synthetic template baselines, and reads within Hamming distance 2 were collapsed, with unmergeable singletons discarded. Reads were aligned against IMGT to assign V, D and J genes, CDR3 length and insertions or deletions at six rearrangement sites. Clonotype counts were normalized to sorted cell number within each subset before computing true diversity and Gini coefficients with the tcR R package. The overlap coefficient, calculated on TCRB nucleotide sequences, was used to measure repertoire sharing. As a proxy for the pre-selection repertoire, out-of-frame TCRB sequences from naive cells were analyzed. TCRdb re-hosts the immuneACCESS table, in-frame sequences only. Its copies lack some clones; in the studies checked, an unresolved V gene accounts for under half of them, and the cause for the rest is not known. V, J and clone size were drawn from that table, and D and trimming were deduced from the DNA. The sample records about 350,000 clones, around 19% of which are singletons. Approximately 0.041% of the sample rests with the top ten.

As regards this clone: There is no known antigen for this receptor. No qualities accompany the bases; no much larger clone lies one base away.

The TCR sequence derives from a young woman in good health. Source material: naive CD4+ T cells from blood. Sample cell subset or site, as interpreted from the label and publication: true naive CD4+ T cells. This sequence uses TRBV4-1 and TRBJ1-2; TRBD1 aligns with 11 central bases. The CDR3 here reads CASSHPLSGTGGYGYTF. The DNA sequence is given as TGCGCCAGCAGCCATCCTCTATCCGGGACAGGGGGATATGGCTACACCTTC.